The 2 T cell receptor beta chains given below trace back to one sample, sequenced in a study of blood T cell repertoires in COVID-19 (dated by TCRdb to the early 2020s). To prepare the library, the immunoSEQ multiplex PCR assay was applied. TCRdb mirrors the immuneACCESS table, restricted to in-frame sequences. Some clones are absent from its copies; in checked studies, under half trace to an unresolved V gene, and the reason for the others is unknown. The sample table holds about 170,000 clones, of which 85% to 90% were seen once. The ten largest make up about 2.1% of the sample. The sample consisted of peripheral blood. These receptors came from a man over 45 who had recovered from COVID-19.

The chain joins TRBV7-3 to TRBJ2-3; D call uncertain. Germline CDR1 SGHTA, CDR2 FQGTGA. The V gene lost 0 bases and the J gene lost 2 bases, with 9 bases spanning the gap. The CDR3 is 15 residues long. CDR3: CASSLTLHNTDTQYF. CDR3 in DNA: TGTGCCAGCAGCTTAACGTTACATAACACAGATACGCAGTATTTT.

The chain links TRBV18 to TRBJ2-5; 8 nucleotides line up with TRBD1. The CDR3 length is 14 residues. J gave up 2 bases and V 6 bases, and 5 bases lay outside the gene matches. Per the germline V gene, CDR1 is KGHSH and CDR2 is LQKENI. The CDR3 DNA follows: TGTGCCAGCTCTCGGACAGGGCGGCAAGAGACCCAGTACTTC. It codes for CASSRTGRQETQYF.